This is a list of T cell receptor beta chains from one sample in a study of blood T cell repertoires in COVID-19. Using immunoSEQ multiplex PCR, the repertoire was profiled, and TCRdb retains in-frame clones only, with some absent. The data hold 250,000 or so clones, with more than 70% observed a single time. Sequenced material: peripheral blood. These receptors were obtained from a woman between 40 and 55 years old who had recovered from COVID-19. Each CDR3 is given with its conserved first and last residue. The D gene is left open where the match is weak. Part of the rows lack a size; the others show once, few, many or a class for expanded clones.

>TRBJ2-2|once|TRBD2|TRBV11-3
CASSKFLAGPNTGELFF
TGTGCCAGCAGCAAATTTCTAGCGGGACCGAACACCGGGGAGCTGTTTTTT
>TRBJ2-7|.|TRBD2|TRBV9
CATKGPLAPYEQYF
TGTGCCACCAAGGGACCACTAGCGCCCTACGAGCAGTACTTC
>TRBJ1-1|.|.|TRBV24-1
CATSAGGGTEAFF
TGTGCCACCAGTGCTGGGGGGGGCACTGAAGCTTTCTTT
>TRBJ2-7|.|TRBD2|TRBV6-5
CASSYGASGTYEQYF
TGTGCCAGCAGTTACGGGGCTAGCGGAACCTACGAGCAGTACTTC
>TRBJ2-3|.|.|TRBV27
CASSGGQGTQYF
TGTGCCAGCAGTGGGGGACAAGGTACGCAGTATTTT
>TRBJ1-2|.|.|TRBV30
CAWSRRAPNYGYTF
TGTGCCTGGAGTAGGAGGGCCCCTAACTATGGCTACACCTTC
>TRBJ2-1|.|TRBD2|TRBV2
CATKGTSGRSGEQFF
TGTGCCACCAAGGGGACTAGCGGGAGGTCGGGTGAGCAGTTCTTC
>TRBJ2-1|.|.|TRBV18
CASSRGRSYNEQFF
TGTGCCAGCTCACGGGGGAGGTCCTACAATGAGCAGTTCTTC
>TRBJ2-7|.|.|TRBV2
CASSGPEQYF
TGTGCCAGCAGTGGGCCCGAGCAGTACTTC
>TRBJ2-1|.|.|TRBV7-3
CASSPLRGRAGTYNEQFF
TGTGCCAGCAGCCCGCTCAGGGGTCGGGCGGGTACTTACAATGAGCAGTTCTTC
>TRBJ1-2|.|TRBD1|TRBV30
CAWDREFGNYGYTF
TGTGCCTGGGACAGGGAATTTGGCAACTATGGCTACACCTTC
>TRBJ1-5|few|.|TRBV11-3
CASSLGGGGDRPQHF
TGTGCCAGCAGCTTGGGGGGCGGGGGCGACCGTCCCCAGCATTTT
>TRBJ2-5|.|.|TRBV29-1
CSVEVVGPGETQYF
TGCAGCGTTGAAGTGGTAGGCCCGGGGGAGACCCAGTACTTC
>TRBJ2-7|.|.|TRBV4-1
CASSPRSSYEQYF
TGCGCCAGCAGCCCCAGAAGCTCCTACGAGCAGTACTTC
>TRBJ1-2|.|TRBD1|TRBV5-1
CASSPQGTGRPYGYTF
TGCGCCAGCAGCCCCCAAGGGACAGGGCGCCCCTATGGCTACACCTTC
>TRBJ2-2|once|.|TRBV30
CAWNRGIWSGELFF
TGTGCCTGGAATCGGGGGATCTGGTCCGGGGAGCTGTTTTTT
>TRBJ2-1|once|.|TRBV7-2
CASSLVSGLRSYNEQFF
TGTGCCAGCAGCCTAGTCTCGGGACTCCGCTCCTACAATGAGCAGTTCTTC
>TRBJ1-2|.|.|TRBV9
CASSPAGAGYGYTF
TGTGCCAGCAGCCCGGCGGGCGCAGGCTATGGCTACACCTTC
>TRBJ2-2|.|.|TRBV6-5
CASSYPPGGELFF
TGTGCCAGCAGTTACCCCCCAGGGGGGGAGCTGTTTTTT
>TRBJ1-6|few|TRBD1|TRBV5-1
CASRALGTANSPLHF
TGCGCCAGCCGCGCCCTGGGGACAGCAAATTCACCCCTCCACTTT
>TRBJ1-1|.|.|TRBV6-2/TRBV6-3
CASSYSISRGYTEAFF
TGTGCCAGCAGTTACTCGATATCTCGCGGCTACACTGAAGCTTTCTTT
>TRBJ1-2|.|TRBD1|TRBV29-1
CSGRQGGGYTF
TGCAGCGGCCGACAGGGTGGGGGCTACACCTTC
>TRBJ2-1|.|TRBD2|TRBV7-3
CASSVGLGGEQFF
TGTGCCAGCAGTGTGGGACTAGGTGGGGAGCAGTTCTTC
>TRBJ1-2|.|.|TRBV19
CASSMAGGGNYGYTF
TGTGCCAGTAGTATGGCGGGGGGGGGAAACTATGGCTACACCTTC
>TRBJ2-1|.|.|TRBV5-5
CASSYNRLPYNEQFF
TGTGCCAGCAGCTACAACAGGCTACCTTACAATGAGCAGTTCTTC
>TRBJ2-1|.|TRBD2|TRBV3-1/TRBV3-2
CASSLSGRHSYNEQFF
TGTGCCAGCAGCCTTAGCGGGAGGCACTCCTACAATGAGCAGTTCTTC
>TRBJ2-2|.|TRBD1|TRBV27
CASSLRGDRGSGELFF
TGTGCCAGCAGTTTAAGGGGGGACAGGGGTTCCGGGGAGCTGTTTTTT
>TRBJ1-4|.|.|TRBV28
CASSLEGGPTNEKLFF
TGTGCCAGCAGTTTAGAGGGGGGGCCCACTAATGAAAAACTGTTTTTT
>TRBJ2-7|few|.|TRBV7-2
CASSLRGRGEQYF
TGTGCCAGCAGCCTCCGCGGACGGGGCGAGCAGTACTTC
>TRBJ2-7|.|TRBD2|TRBV7-2
CASSLGAASGPYEQYF
TGTGCCAGCAGCTTAGGTGCGGCTAGCGGACCCTACGAGCAGTACTTC
>TRBJ1-1|.|.|TRBV7-2
CASSLGGLISEAFF
TGTGCCAGCAGCTTAGGGGGCCTGATTTCTGAAGCTTTCTTT
>TRBJ1-4|.|TRBD1|TRBV5-4
CASSTGQGGEKLFF
TGTGCCAGCAGCACCGGACAGGGGGGTGAAAAACTGTTTTTT
>TRBJ1-6|.|TRBD1|TRBV28
CASTGGPSYNSPLHF
TGTGCCAGCACAGGGGGGCCCTCCTATAATTCACCCCTCCACTTT
>TRBJ2-4|.|.|TRBV3-1/TRBV3-2
CASSQDRGTTGRAAKNIQYF
TGTGCCAGCAGCCAAGATCGGGGGACCACTGGACGGGCGGCCAAAAACATTCAGTACTTC
>TRBJ2-7|.|TRBD2|TRBV20-1
CSASGGRDYEQYF
TGCAGTGCTAGTGGCGGGAGAGATTACGAGCAGTACTTC
>TRBJ1-3|.|.|TRBV6-4
CASSPDQRGNTIYF
TGTGCCAGCAGCCCGGATCAGCGCGGAAACACCATATATTTT
>TRBJ1-1|.|TRBD1|TRBV24-1
CATSDPGQGNTEAFF
TGTGCCACCAGTGACCCCGGACAGGGGAACACTGAAGCTTTCTTT
>TRBJ2-5|few|.|TRBV3-1/TRBV3-2
CASSQDGGTRQETQYF
TGTGCCAGCAGCCAAGATGGGGGGACTCGCCAAGAGACCCAGTACTTC
>TRBJ2-1|few|TRBD2|TRBV15
CATRPSGRAVYNEQFF
TGTGCCACCCGCCCTAGCGGGAGGGCTGTTTACAATGAGCAGTTCTTC
>TRBJ2-3|.|.|TRBV6-2/TRBV6-3
CASSPIPGDTQYF
TGTGCCAGCAGTCCAATTCCCGGGGATACGCAGTATTTT
>TRBJ2-3|.|TRBD2|TRBV15
CATRPGTSGSTDTQYF
TGTGCCACCCGCCCCGGGACTAGCGGCTCCACAGATACGCAGTATTTT
>TRBJ1-3|.|.|TRBV9
CASTSGGSGNTIYF
TGTGCCAGCACTAGCGGGGGCTCTGGAAACACCATATATTTT
>TRBJ1-5|few|TRBD1|TRBV10-1
CASSGTGSQPQHF
TGCGCCAGCAGCGGGACAGGGTCTCAGCCCCAGCATTTT
>TRBJ2-3|few|TRBD2|TRBV7-9
CASSLGGLAGGSTDTQYF
TGTGCCAGCAGCTTAGGAGGGCTAGCGGGAGGGAGCACAGATACGCAGTATTTT
>TRBJ1-2|.|TRBD1|TRBV30
CAWTQDRGHDDGYTF
TGTGCCTGGACCCAGGACAGGGGGCATGACGATGGCTACACCTTC